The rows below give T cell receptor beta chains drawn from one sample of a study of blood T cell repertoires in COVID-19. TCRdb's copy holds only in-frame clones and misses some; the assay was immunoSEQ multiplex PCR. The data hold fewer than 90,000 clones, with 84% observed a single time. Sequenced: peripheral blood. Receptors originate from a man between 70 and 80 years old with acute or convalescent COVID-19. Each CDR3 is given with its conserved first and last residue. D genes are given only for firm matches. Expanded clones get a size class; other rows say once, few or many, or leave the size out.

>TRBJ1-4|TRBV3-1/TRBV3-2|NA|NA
CASSLRQANEKLFF
TGTGCCAGCAGCCTACGACAGGCTAATGAAAAACTGTTTTTT
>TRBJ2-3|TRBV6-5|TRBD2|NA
CASSLAGALTDTQYF
TGTGCCAGCAGCCTAGCGGGGGCCCTCACAGATACGCAGTATTTT
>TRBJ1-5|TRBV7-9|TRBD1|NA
CASSLGDRVIEPQHF
TGTGCCAGCAGTTTAGGAGACAGGGTAATTGAGCCCCAGCATTTT
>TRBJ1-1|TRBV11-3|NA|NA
CASSPSVNTEAFF
TGTGCCAGCAGCCCCTCTGTGAACACTGAAGCTTTCTTT
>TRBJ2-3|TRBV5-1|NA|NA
CASSLASSRGSDTQYF
TGCGCCAGCAGCTTGGCCTCGAGCAGGGGTTCAGATACGCAGTATTTT
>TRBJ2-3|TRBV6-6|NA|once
CASSARGTDTQYF
TGTGCCAGCAGTGCAAGGGGGACAGATACGCAGTATTTT
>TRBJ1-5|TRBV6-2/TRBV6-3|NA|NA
CASSRTAGNQPQHF
TGTGCCAGCAGCCGGACAGCGGGCAATCAGCCCCAGCATTTT
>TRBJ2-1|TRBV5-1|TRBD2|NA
CASSPSGRGPNEQFF
TGCGCCAGCAGCCCTAGCGGGAGGGGGCCCAATGAGCAGTTCTTC
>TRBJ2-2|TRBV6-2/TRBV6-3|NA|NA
CASSYLSQTGELFF
TGTGCCAGCAGTTACTTGTCCCAAACCGGGGAGCTGTTTTTT
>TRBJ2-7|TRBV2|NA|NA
CASSGGSGPYEQYF
TGTGCCAGCAGTGGCGGTAGCGGACCCTACGAGCAGTACTTC
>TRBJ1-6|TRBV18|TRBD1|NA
CASSPPGQGTSPLHF
TGTGCCAGCTCACCACCGGGACAGGGGACGTCACCCCTCCACTTT
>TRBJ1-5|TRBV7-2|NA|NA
CASSFAGKGQPQHF
TGTGCCAGCAGCTTTGCAGGGAAGGGTCAGCCCCAGCATTTT
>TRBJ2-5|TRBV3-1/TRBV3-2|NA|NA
CASSRPQPGHKETQYF
TGTGCCAGCAGCCGGCCACAACCGGGACACAAAGAGACCCAGTACTTC